The 14 T cell receptor beta chains below were found in one sample sequenced in a study of human T cells and chemical hapten exposure. TCRdb analysed the 5' RACE reads with MiXCR anew, one entry per CDR3 protein. The table lists about 140,000 distinct CDR3 sequences, 4.1% of them singletons, with over 1.1% in the top ten. Total RNA was isolated from unfractionated whole blood. These receptors originate from a female donor in good health.

This clonotype was detected only once. The rearrangement uses TRBV7-2 and TRBJ2-2, with TRBD1 as a possible D gene (5 bases). CDR3 length equals 19 residues. Germline CDR1 reads SGHTA; CDR2 reads FQGNSA. Trimming took off 3 bases at V and 6 bases at J, with 26 bases between the two ends. The CDR3 spells CASSLPRGRAWKGAGELFF. The CDR3 DNA follows: TGTGCCAGCAGCTTGCCGCGCGGCAGGGCATGGAAGGGCGCCGGGGAGCTGTTTTTT.

This clonotype showed up many times. The chain couples TRBV18 to TRBJ2-1; 10 bases fit TRBD2. Losses at the gene ends were 3 bases for V and 4 bases for J; bases not matched to a gene: 9. The CDR3 runs 17 residues. CDR1 is KGHSH, CDR2 LQKENI, per germline. The CDR3 nucleotides are TGTGCCAGCTCACCCTCGGATGCTAGCGGGGGATACAATGAGCAGTTCTTC. Translation: CASSPSDASGGYNEQFF.

This clonotype was seen at least ten times. The V gene is TRBV7-7, the J gene TRBJ2-3, with 7 bases fitting TRBD1. With V trimmed by 4 bases and J by 0 bases, 4 bases remained unmatched. The CDR3 totals 15 residues. Germline lookup yields CDR1 SSHAT and CDR2 FNYEAQ (reference sequence). The CDR3 loop is CASSSSTGSTDTQYF. The DNA of the CDR3 is TGTGCCAGCAGCTCATCGACAGGGAGCACAGATACGCAGTATTTT.

In its sample, this clonotype was seen many times. The V gene is TRBV2, the J gene TRBJ1-2; the D gene is possibly TRBD1 (5 bases). V was shortened by 7 bases and J by 1 base, with 16 bases between the two germline ends. CDR3 size: 15 residues. The germline gives CDR1 SNHLY, CDR2 FYNNEI. DNA for the CDR3: TGTGCCAGCAACCCAGACAGTGCCCTTAACTATGGCTACACCTTC. Translation gives CASNPDSALNYGYTF.

This clonotype was recorded many times. The chain links TRBV10-3 to TRBJ1-6; 11 bases agree with TRBD1. Trimming at V came to 6 bases and at J to 14 bases, leaving 12 bases not matched to a gene. In germline, CDR1 is ENHRY, CDR2 SYGVKD. The CDR3 spans 15 residues. The DNA of the CDR3 is TGTGCCATCAGCAAGGGACAGGGGGTTGAGATCGCCCTCCACTTT. Residues: CAISKGQGVEIALHF.

This clonotype came up many times. J is TRBJ2-1 and V is TRBV13; 7 bases align to TRBD1. V gave up 0 bases and J gave up 8 bases; unmatched junction bases: 1. Germline CDR1 is PRHDT and CDR2 is FYEKMQ (reference sequence). The CDR3 is made up of 13 amino acids. The CDR3 here is CASSLGTGHEQFF. The CDR3 region has the DNA TGTGCCAGCAGCTTAGGGACAGGGCATGAGCAGTTCTTC.

This clonotype showed up many times. This sequence joins TRBV11-2 and TRBJ2-3, with 9 positions matching TRBD1. The germline V gene encodes CDR1 SGHAT and CDR2 FQNNGV. The CDR3 has 16 amino acids. With 2 bases clipped from V and 1 base from J, the junction kept 4 bases outside the gene matches. The CDR3 DNA reads as TGTGCCAGCAGCTTACCGGGACAGGGAGGCACAGATACGCAGTATTTT. Its translation is CASSLPGQGGTDTQYF.

This clonotype was seen repeatedly, ten times or more. The V call is TRBV6-6, the J call TRBJ1-5, with a tentative D call TRBD1 (5 bases). Germline V lookup: CDR1 MNHNY, CDR2 SVGAGI (reference sequence). The CDR3 has 15 amino acids. Trimming cost V 0 bases and J 4 bases, with 10 bases left between them. CDR3 sequence: CASSYSMSGNQPQHF. Written as DNA, the CDR3 is TGTGCCAGCAGTTACTCGATGTCAGGGAATCAGCCCCAGCATTTT.

This clonotype has ten or more counts. This chain connects TRBV12-3 or TRBV12-4 to TRBJ1-4; perhaps TRBD1 as D (5 bases). V lost 3 bases to trimming and J lost 5 bases, with 7 bases between them. This CDR3 is 13 amino acids long. Here the CDR3 reads CASSFRDNEKLFF. CDR3 nucleotides: TGTGCCAGCAGTTTCCGGGACAATGAAAAACTGTTTTTT.

This clonotype was found many times. V usage is TRBV12-3 or TRBV12-4 and J usage is TRBJ1-2; D possibly corresponds to TRBD1 (6 bases). Trimming removed 3 bases from V and 6 bases from J, with 20 bases in between. CDR3 length: 16 residues. CDR3: CASSLGAAGGGNGYTF. CDR3 nucleotide sequence: TGTGCCAGCAGTTTGGGGGCGGCCGGAGGGGGAAATGGCTACACCTTC.

Ten or more counts support this clonotype. The rearrangement links TRBV29-1 to TRBJ2-3, with TRBD1 as a possible D gene (5 bases). Germline V gene data show CDR1 as SQVTM and CDR2 as ANQGSEA. The V end lost 7 bases, the J end lost 3 bases, and 11 bases lay between the germline ends. This CDR3 has 12 residues. CDR3 nucleotide sequence: TGCAGCGCAACAGCAGGGACAGATACGCAGTATTTT. It yields the protein CSATAGTDTQYF.

This clonotype showed up many times. V is TRBV12-3 or TRBV12-4 and J is TRBJ2-5; perhaps TRBD1 as D (6 bases). The CDR3 length is 15 residues. V was clipped by 4 bases and J by 3 bases, with 15 bases between them. CDR3 sequence reads: CASSSQGSGKETQYF. CDR3 nucleotide sequence: TGTGCCAGCAGTTCCCAGGGGTCCGGAAAAGAGACCCAGTACTTC.

This clonotype occurred many times. The genes are TRBV20-1 and TRBJ2-7; D is undetermined. The V gene lost 5 bases and the J gene lost 0 bases, with 14 bases spanning the gap. The CDR3 runs to 14 residues. Germline V gene lookup returns CDR1 DFQATT and CDR2 SNEGSKA (reference sequence). For the CDR3, the DNA is TGCAGTGCTCGGACGGCAGGTGTCTCCTACGAGCAGTACTTC. This codes for CSARTAGVSYEQYF.

J is TRBJ2-7 and V is TRBV5-8; D unclear. CDR3 size: 13 residues. Germline V lookup: CDR1 SGHTS, CDR2 YDEGEE. V was pared by 2 bases and J by 7 bases, with 13 bases between. The CDR3 sequence is CASSFPNSREQYF. CDR3 in DNA: TGTGCCAGCAGCTTCCCCAACAGCCGGGAGCAGTACTTC. The full variable domain, completed using reference TRBV5-8 and TRBJ2-7, is EAGVTQSPTHLIKTRGQQATLRCSPISGHTSVYWYQQALGLGLQFLLWYDEGEERNRGNFPPRFSGRQFPNYSSELNVNALELEDSALYLCASSFPNSREQYFGPGTRLTVT.